The 3 T cell receptor beta chains below all came from one sample that was sequenced in a study of response to subunit inactivated influenza vaccine. One entry per CDR3 protein results from TCRdb running MiXCR on the RT-PCR reads. The sample consists of about 180,000 distinct CDR3 sequences, approximately 8.7% of them appearing once. The input for sequencing was non-naive T cells sorted from PBMCs, taken on the day of vaccination. These receptors were obtained from a man in his fifties or sixties who received an inactivated influenza vaccine.

The V call is TRBV4-1, the J call TRBJ2-1; no clear D gene. The CDR3 has 15 residues. Trimming took off 3 bases at V and 1 base at J, with 10 bases between the two ends. The germline CDR1 and CDR2 sequences are MGHRA and YSYEKL. The CDR3 nucleotides are TGCGCCAGCAGCCACACAAAGAGTTCCTACAATGAGCAGTTCTTC. Its protein is CASSHTKSSYNEQFF.

The genes are TRBV7-3 and TRBJ2-3; D might be TRBD2 (6 bases). The CDR3 has 14 residues. Germline loops: CDR1 SGHTA, CDR2 FQGTGA. Trimming cost V 5 bases and J 5 bases, with 14 bases left between them. CDR3 sequence reads: CASSPRLDGDTQYF. The CDR3 DNA reads TGTGCCAGCAGCCCGAGACTAGACGGAGATACGCAGTATTTT.

The chain couples TRBV28 to TRBJ2-7, with D possibly matching TRBD2 (5 bases). Trimming cost V 3 bases and J 3 bases, with 6 bases left between them. The germline CDR1 and CDR2 sequences are MDHEN and SYDVKM. CDR3 length equals 12 residues. The CDR3 is CASSLEDYEQYF. The CDR3 DNA sequence: TGTGCCAGCAGTTTGGAGGACTACGAGCAGTACTTC.